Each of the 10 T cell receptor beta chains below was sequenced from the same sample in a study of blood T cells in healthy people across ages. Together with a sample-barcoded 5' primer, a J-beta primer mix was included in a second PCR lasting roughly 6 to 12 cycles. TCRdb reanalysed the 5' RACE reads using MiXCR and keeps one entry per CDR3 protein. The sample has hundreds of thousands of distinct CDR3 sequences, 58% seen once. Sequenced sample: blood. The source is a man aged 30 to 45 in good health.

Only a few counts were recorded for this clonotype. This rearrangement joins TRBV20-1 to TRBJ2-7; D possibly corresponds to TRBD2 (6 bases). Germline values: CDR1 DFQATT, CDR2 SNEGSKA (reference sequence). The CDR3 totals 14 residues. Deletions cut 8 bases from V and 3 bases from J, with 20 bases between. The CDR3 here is CSPKSRETGYEQYF. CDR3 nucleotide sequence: TGCAGTCCCAAATCCCGGGAGACGGGCTACGAGCAGTACTTC.

The CDR3 sequence: CASRPGYNEQFF. For the CDR3, the DNA is TGCGCCAGCAGGCCGGGTTACAATGAGCAGTTCTTC. This chain uses TRBV5-1 with TRBJ2-1, with unresolved D. V lost 5 bases and J lost 4, with 7 bases in between. The length of the CDR3 is 12 residues. Germline V lookup: CDR1 SGHRS, CDR2 YFSETQ.

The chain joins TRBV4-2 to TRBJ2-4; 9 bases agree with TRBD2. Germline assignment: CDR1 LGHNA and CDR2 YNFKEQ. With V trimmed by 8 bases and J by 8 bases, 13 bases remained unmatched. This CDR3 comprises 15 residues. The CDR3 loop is CASGPSGVMEDIQYF. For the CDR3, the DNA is TGTGCCAGCGGTCCTAGCGGGGTGATGGAAGACATTCAGTACTTC.

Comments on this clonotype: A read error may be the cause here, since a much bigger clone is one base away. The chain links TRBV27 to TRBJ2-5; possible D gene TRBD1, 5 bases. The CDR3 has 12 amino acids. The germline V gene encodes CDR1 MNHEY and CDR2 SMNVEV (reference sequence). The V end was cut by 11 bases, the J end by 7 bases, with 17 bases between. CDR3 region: CAGSGPQGTQYF. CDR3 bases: TGTGCCGGCTCAGGCCCCCAGGGGACCCAGTACTTC.

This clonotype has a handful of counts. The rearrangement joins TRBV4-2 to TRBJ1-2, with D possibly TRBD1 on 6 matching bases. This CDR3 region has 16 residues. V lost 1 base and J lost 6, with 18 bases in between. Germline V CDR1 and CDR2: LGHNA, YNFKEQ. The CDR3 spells CASSQAIDRDKDGYTF. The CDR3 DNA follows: TGTGCCAGCAGCCAAGCTATAGACCGGGACAAGGATGGCTACACCTTC.

This CDR3 reads CASSPTGYWTDEQYF. In DNA, the CDR3 is TGCGCCAGCAGCCCTACAGGATATTGGACAGACGAGCAGTACTTC. J is TRBJ2-4 and V is TRBV5-1, with D perhaps TRBD1 (6 bases). The J call could be wrong; TRBJ2-7 is a better fit for the DNA end. CDR3 length equals 15 residues. Per germline, CDR1 SGHRS and CDR2 YFSETQ.

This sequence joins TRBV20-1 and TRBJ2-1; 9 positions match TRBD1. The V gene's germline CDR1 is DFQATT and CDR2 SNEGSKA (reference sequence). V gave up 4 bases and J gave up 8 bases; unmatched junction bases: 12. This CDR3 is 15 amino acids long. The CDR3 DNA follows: TGCAGTGCTAAAAGCCCTACGGGACAGGGCGATGAGCAGTTCTTC. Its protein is CSAKSPTGQGDEQFF.

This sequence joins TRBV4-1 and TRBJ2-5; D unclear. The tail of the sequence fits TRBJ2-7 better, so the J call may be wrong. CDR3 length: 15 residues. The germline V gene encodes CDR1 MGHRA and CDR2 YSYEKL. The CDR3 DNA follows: TGCGCCAGCAGCCAAGATGAAGAGGTTTCCTACGAGCAGTACTTC. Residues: CASSQDEEVSYEQYF.

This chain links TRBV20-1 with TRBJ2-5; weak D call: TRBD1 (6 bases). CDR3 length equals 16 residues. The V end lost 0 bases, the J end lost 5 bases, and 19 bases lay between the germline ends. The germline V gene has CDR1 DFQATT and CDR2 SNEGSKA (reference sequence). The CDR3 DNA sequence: TGCAGTGCTAGAGATGGTACAGGGTCATGGATGGAGACCCAGTACTTC. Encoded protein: CSARDGTGSWMETQYF.

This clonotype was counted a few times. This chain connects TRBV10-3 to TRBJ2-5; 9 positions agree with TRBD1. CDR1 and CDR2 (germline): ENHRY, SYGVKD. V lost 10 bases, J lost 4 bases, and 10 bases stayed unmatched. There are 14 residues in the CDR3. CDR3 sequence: CATRGDRGGETQYF. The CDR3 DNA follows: TGTGCCACCAGAGGCGACAGGGGGGGAGAGACCCAGTACTTC.